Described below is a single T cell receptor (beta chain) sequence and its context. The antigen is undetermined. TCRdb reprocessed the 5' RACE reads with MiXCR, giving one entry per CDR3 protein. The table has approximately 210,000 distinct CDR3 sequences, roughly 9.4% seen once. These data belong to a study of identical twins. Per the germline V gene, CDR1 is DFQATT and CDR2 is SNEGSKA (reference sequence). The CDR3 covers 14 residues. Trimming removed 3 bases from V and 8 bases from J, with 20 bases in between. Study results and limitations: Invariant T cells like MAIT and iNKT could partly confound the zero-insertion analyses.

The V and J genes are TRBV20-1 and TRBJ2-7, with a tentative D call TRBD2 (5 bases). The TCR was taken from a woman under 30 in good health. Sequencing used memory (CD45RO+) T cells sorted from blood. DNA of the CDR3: TGCAGTGCTAGTTCGGCCGTTAACGGGGTGCAGCAGTACTTC. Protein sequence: CSASSAVNGVQQYF.